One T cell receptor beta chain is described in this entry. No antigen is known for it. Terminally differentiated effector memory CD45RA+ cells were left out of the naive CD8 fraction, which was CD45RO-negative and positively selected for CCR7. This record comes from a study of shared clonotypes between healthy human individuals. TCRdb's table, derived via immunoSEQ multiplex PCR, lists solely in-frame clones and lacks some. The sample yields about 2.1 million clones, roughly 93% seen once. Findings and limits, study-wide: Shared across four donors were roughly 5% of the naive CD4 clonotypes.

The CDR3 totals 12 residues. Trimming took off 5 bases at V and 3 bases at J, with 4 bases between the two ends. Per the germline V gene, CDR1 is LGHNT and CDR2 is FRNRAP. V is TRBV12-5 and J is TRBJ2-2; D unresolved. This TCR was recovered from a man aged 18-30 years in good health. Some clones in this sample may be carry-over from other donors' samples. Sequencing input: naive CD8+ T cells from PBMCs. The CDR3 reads CASGTDTGELFF. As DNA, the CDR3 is TGTGCTAGTGGTACCGACACCGGGGAGCTGTTTTTT.